Following are 27 T cell receptor beta chains from one sample sequenced in a study of blood T cell repertoires in COVID-19. TCRdb's table, derived via immunoSEQ multiplex PCR, lists solely in-frame clones and lacks some. The repertoire holds roughly 200,000 clones, with roughly 80% as singletons. Sample: peripheral blood. The receptors come from a woman of 80 years or more with acute or convalescent COVID-19.

This chain connects TRBV7-9 to TRBJ2-3; possibly TRBD1 for D (7 bases). The CDR3 covers 17 residues. V was clipped by 5 bases and J by 5 bases, with 23 bases between them. CDR1 and CDR2 (germline): SEHNR, FQNEAQ (reference sequence). CDR3 loop: CASSKGMAGTVGDTQYF. CDR3 nucleotides: TGTGCCAGCAGCAAGGGGATGGCGGGGACAGTCGGAGATACGCAGTATTTT.

J is TRBJ1-5 and V is TRBV3-1 (or the pseudogene TRBV3-2); 7 bases agree with TRBD1. V lost 4 bases, J lost 7 bases, and 7 bases stayed unmatched. Germline V gives CDR1 LGHDT, CDR2 YNNKEL (reference sequence). The CDR3 has 14 amino acids. The CDR3 here is CASSLTGSGQPQHF. CDR3 coding DNA: TGTGCCAGCAGCCTGACAGGGTCAGGGCAGCCCCAGCATTTT.

This clone was found a few times. The chain recombines TRBV3-1 (or the pseudogene TRBV3-2) with TRBJ1-4; D is possibly TRBD1 (6 bases). CDR3 length: 15 residues. V lost 4 bases and J 8 bases, leaving 17 bases between the germline ends. CDR1 and CDR2 (germline): LGHDT, YNNKEL (reference sequence). CDR3 region: CASSPGGGAWEKLFF. The CDR3 region has the DNA TGTGCCAGCAGCCCTGGGGGGGGCGCTTGGGAAAAACTGTTTTTT.

The CDR3, as DNA: TGTGCCAGTAGTTGGACAGGGGGCGTTAGGACTAATGAAAAACTGTTTTTT. Amino acid sequence: CASSWTGGVRTNEKLFF. This chain links TRBV19 with TRBJ1-4; 11 nucleotides agree with TRBD1. The CDR3 is 17 amino acids. V shed 5 bases and J 2 bases; nucleotides not matched to a gene: 7. Germline loops: CDR1 LNHDA, CDR2 SQIVND (reference sequence).

This sequence joins TRBV7-2 and TRBJ1-5, with D possibly being TRBD1 (6 bases). CDR1 and CDR2 from the germline V gene are SGHTA and FQGNSA. V lost 5 bases, J lost 0 bases, and 11 bases lay in between. The CDR3 is 15 amino acids. The CDR3 sequence is CASSPTGSSNQPQHF. The CDR3 coding sequence is TGTGCCAGCAGCCCAACAGGGTCTAGCAATCAGCCCCAGCATTTT.

J is TRBJ2-7 and V is TRBV6-5; tentative D call: TRBD2 (5 bases). The germline V gene has CDR1 MNHEY and CDR2 SVGAGI. The germline V and J ends were trimmed by 4 bases and 3 bases, with 19 bases remaining between them. This CDR3 region has 16 residues. CDR3 sequence reads: CASSSIGLPGGYEQYF. DNA for the CDR3: TGTGCCAGCAGTTCTATCGGGCTACCTGGAGGCTACGAGCAGTACTTC.

The chain has TRBV11-2 and TRBJ2-5; possibly TRBD1 for D (5 bases). Germline V gene lookup returns CDR1 SGHAT and CDR2 FQNNGV. V gave up 0 bases and J gave up 5 bases, with 13 bases separating them. This CDR3 spans 15 amino acids. CDR3: CASSLDQGWLETQYF. CDR3 DNA: TGTGCCAGCAGCTTAGACCAGGGTTGGTTGGAGACCCAGTACTTC.

V is TRBV2 and J is TRBJ1-1; 7 bases align to TRBD1. CDR3 length equals 14 residues. Germline CDR1 reads SNHLY; CDR2 reads FYNNEI. J gave up 2 bases and V 5 bases, and 5 bases lay outside the gene matches. The CDR3: CASSTGVLNTEAFF. The CDR3 bases are TGTGCCAGCAGTACAGGGGTCCTAAACACTGAAGCTTTCTTT.

About this clone itself: Other DNA variants within this sample encode the same CDR3. The chain joins TRBV7-2 to TRBJ1-2; D is possibly TRBD1 (6 bases). V shed 5 bases and J shed 3 bases, with 10 bases lying between them. The CDR3 covers 13 residues. From germline, CDR1 is SGHTA and CDR2 FQGNSA. The CDR3 here is CASSPDRDYGYTF. CDR3 in DNA: TGTGCCAGCAGCCCGGACAGAGACTATGGCTACACCTTC.

The rearrangement uses TRBV19 and TRBJ1-4, with D tentatively TRBD1 (6 bases). Trimming removed 3 bases from V and 7 bases from J, with 18 bases in between. Germline CDR1 LNHDA, CDR2 SQIVND (reference sequence). CDR3 size: 16 residues. CDR3 sequence (DNA): TGTGCCAGTAGTATGAGAGCCAGGGGCGCGGTTGAAAAACTGTTTTTT. Translating it yields CASSMRARGAVEKLFF.

This clone was observed many times. The rearrangement uses TRBV29-1 and TRBJ2-3; 7 nucleotides agree with TRBD2. The CDR3 sequence is 14 residues long. Germline V lookup: CDR1 SQVTM, CDR2 ANQGSEA. The V gene end was trimmed by 7 bases and the J gene end by 2 bases; junction bases not matched to a gene: 9. Here the CDR3 DNA reads TGCAGCGGCCAAGCGGGGACGCTCACAGATACGCAGTATTTT. Encoded protein: CSGQAGTLTDTQYF.

The genes are TRBV3-1 (or the pseudogene TRBV3-2) and TRBJ1-5; 9 bases match TRBD1. The CDR3 consists of 16 residues. Germline V gene sequence: CDR1 LGHDT, CDR2 YNNKEL (reference sequence). Unmatched junction bases numbered 7, after V lost 4 bases and J lost 3 bases. The CDR3 region is CASSPQGALDNQPQHF. In DNA form, the CDR3 reads TGTGCCAGCAGCCCACAGGGGGCGCTTGACAATCAGCCCCAGCATTTT.

The chain links TRBV19 to TRBJ2-1; 7 nucleotides agree with TRBD2. V was clipped by 3 bases and J by 7 bases; unmatched bases: 12. Per the germline V gene, CDR1 is LNHDA and CDR2 is SQIVND (reference sequence). The length of the CDR3 is 16 residues. CDR3 sequence (DNA): TGTGCCAGTAGTATCGGCTCTTGGGGGGGACCGAATGAGCAGTTCTTC. Encoded protein: CASSIGSWGGPNEQFF.

The chain is built from TRBV9 and TRBJ1-5; D ambiguous. Trimming pared 2 bases from V and 6 bases from J, leaving 9 bases between. CDR1 and CDR2 from the germline V gene are SGDLS and YYNGEE. CDR3 length equals 13 residues. CDR3 loop: CASSVGGSQPQHF. CDR3 DNA: TGTGCCAGCAGCGTCGGAGGTAGTCAGCCCCAGCATTTT.

V and J are TRBV5-8 and TRBJ2-5; possible D gene TRBD2, 6 bases. In germline, CDR1 is SGHTS, CDR2 YDEGEE. V was pared by 3 bases and J by 5 bases, with 17 bases between. This CDR3 comprises 15 residues. The CDR3 DNA is TGTGCCAGCAGCTCCCGGGTTCGCGCGGGGGAGACCCAGTACTTC. Translated: CASSSRVRAGETQYF.

The chain combines TRBV7-9 with TRBJ1-1; the D gene is possibly TRBD1 (6 bases). The CDR3 is made up of 14 amino acids. Trimming left V 4 bases short and J 8 bases short, with 17 bases between. The germline gives CDR1 SEHNR, CDR2 FQNEAQ (reference sequence). The CDR3 reads CASSYETGYSEAFF. CDR3 in DNA: TGTGCCAGCAGCTACGAGACAGGATATTCGGAAGCTTTCTTT.

The V call is TRBV6-5, the J call TRBJ2-2; D perhaps matches TRBD2 (5 bases). The CDR3 spans 13 residues. Per germline, CDR1 MNHEY and CDR2 SVGAGI. V was clipped by 6 bases and J by 4 bases, with 9 bases between them. The CDR3 region is CASRRGITGELFF. The CDR3, as DNA: TGTGCCAGCAGGAGAGGGATCACCGGGGAGCTGTTTTTT.

The chain recombines TRBV9 with TRBJ1-1; perhaps TRBD1 as D (6 bases). The V gene lost 0 bases and the J gene lost 8 bases, with 11 bases spanning the gap. The CDR3 is 13 residues long. Germline lookup yields CDR1 SGDLS and CDR2 YYNGEE. The chain's CDR3 is CASSVAGQGEAFF. The CDR3 nucleotides read TGTGCCAGCAGCGTAGCTGGGCAGGGGGAAGCTTTCTTT.

The CDR3 coding sequence is TGTGCCAGCAGTTCCACCTCCGGGACAGGGGGCGGAGGGACCCAGTACTTC. It encodes CASSSTSGTGGGGTQYF. V and J are TRBV27 and TRBJ2-5; 12 bases fit TRBD1. The CDR3 consists of 17 residues. V gave up 4 bases and J gave up 7 bases; unmatched junction bases: 13. Looked up from germline, CDR1 is MNHEY and CDR2 is SMNVEV (reference sequence).

This chain links TRBV5-1 with TRBJ2-7; 9 bases line up with TRBD1. After removal of 3 bases from V and 2 bases from J, the junction contained 3 bases not matched to a gene. The CDR3 runs to 14 residues. CDR1 is SGHRS, CDR2 YFSETQ, per germline. CDR3 in amino acids: CASSWGDRAYEQYF. DNA for the CDR3: TGCGCCAGCAGCTGGGGGGACAGGGCCTACGAGCAGTACTTC.

The V and J genes are TRBV6-5 and TRBJ2-7, with D maybe TRBD2 (5 bases). The germline V gene encodes CDR1 MNHEY and CDR2 SVGAGI. This CDR3 contains 14 residues. V shed 4 bases and J shed 0 bases, with 10 bases lying between them. For the CDR3, the DNA is TGTGCCAGCAGTTCCACTAGACTCTCCTACGAGCAGTACTTC. Its protein product is CASSSTRLSYEQYF.

This clone was counted a single time. The rearrangement links TRBV28 to TRBJ2-1; 10 nucleotides align to TRBD2. This CDR3 has 14 amino acids. J lost 10 bases, V lost 5 bases, and 8 bases had no gene match. Germline V gives CDR1 MDHEN, CDR2 SYDVKM. The CDR3 reads CASSRQGTSAEQFF. The CDR3, as DNA: TGTGCCAGCAGTCGCCAAGGGACTAGCGCCGAGCAGTTCTTC.

V usage is TRBV5-1 and J usage is TRBJ2-7; a weak D match, TRBD1 (5 bases). Germline-derived CDR1 and CDR2 are SGHRS and YFSETQ. This CDR3 contains 13 residues. Trimming pared 3 bases from V and 6 bases from J, leaving 13 bases between. CDR3 region: CASSSPGLSEQYF. CDR3 nucleotides: TGCGCCAGCAGCTCCCCAGGGCTCTCCGAGCAGTACTTC.

The chain combines TRBV3-1 (or the pseudogene TRBV3-2) with TRBJ1-1, with a weak D call TRBD1 (5 bases). V lost 0 bases and J lost 5, with 16 bases in between. The germline gives CDR1 LGHDT, CDR2 YNNKEL (reference sequence). CDR3 size: 16 residues. CDR3 amino acids: CASSQDRVVLGTEAFF. DNA for the CDR3: TGTGCCAGCAGCCAAGACAGGGTGGTTCTTGGAACTGAAGCTTTCTTT.

V is TRBV27 and J is TRBJ2-7, with TRBD1 identical over 7 bases. V lost 3 bases to trimming and J lost 2 bases; unmatched junction nucleotides: 7. This CDR3 has 15 residues. The germline V gene has CDR1 MNHEY and CDR2 SMNVEV (reference sequence). CDR3 amino acids: CASSFSYRGPYEQYF. The CDR3 coding sequence is TGTGCCAGCAGTTTCTCTTACAGGGGTCCCTACGAGCAGTACTTC.

This clone was recorded once. This chain uses TRBV10-3 with TRBJ2-3, with TRBD2 matching 15 bases. The CDR3 covers 16 residues. Germline V gene data show CDR1 as ENHRY and CDR2 as SYGVKD. Trimming took 2 bases from V and 4 from J; bases not matched to a gene: 1. Here the CDR3 DNA reads TGTGCCATCAGTGAGGGACTAGCGGGAGGGTCAGATACGCAGTATTTT. It codes for CAISEGLAGGSDTQYF.

In this sample, this clone turned up a few times. The chain links TRBV19 to TRBJ2-2, with 10 bases that match TRBD1. This CDR3 has 15 residues. Germline loops: CDR1 LNHDA, CDR2 SQIVND (reference sequence). With 7 bases clipped from V and 7 bases from J, the junction kept 9 bases outside the gene matches. CDR3 amino acids: CASILGQGLDGELFF. The CDR3 nucleotides are TGTGCCAGTATCCTGGGACAGGGGTTGGACGGGGAGCTGTTTTTT.